This T cell receptor (beta chain) comes out of a study of T cells expressing NK-cell markers. About the study: The eight sequenced donors comprised seven who were HCMV-seropositive and one who was seronegative.

The CDR3 is 15 residues long. CDR1 WNHNN and CDR2 SYGVQD come from the germline V gene (reference sequence). TCRdb re-called the 5' RACE reads and gives one entry per CDR3 protein, without DNA. The sample table includes under 600,000 distinct CDR3 sequences. Sample: blood T cells: a sorted CD56 or NKG2C T cell subset, CD4+ or CD8+ T cells, or bulk PBMC T cells (not recorded which). J is TRBJ2-1 and V is TRBV10-1; TCRdb indicates TRBD2, and absent DNA this call remains unverified. The source is a woman aged 45-60 years in good health. CDR3 sequence reads: CASSARAFVGDEQFF.